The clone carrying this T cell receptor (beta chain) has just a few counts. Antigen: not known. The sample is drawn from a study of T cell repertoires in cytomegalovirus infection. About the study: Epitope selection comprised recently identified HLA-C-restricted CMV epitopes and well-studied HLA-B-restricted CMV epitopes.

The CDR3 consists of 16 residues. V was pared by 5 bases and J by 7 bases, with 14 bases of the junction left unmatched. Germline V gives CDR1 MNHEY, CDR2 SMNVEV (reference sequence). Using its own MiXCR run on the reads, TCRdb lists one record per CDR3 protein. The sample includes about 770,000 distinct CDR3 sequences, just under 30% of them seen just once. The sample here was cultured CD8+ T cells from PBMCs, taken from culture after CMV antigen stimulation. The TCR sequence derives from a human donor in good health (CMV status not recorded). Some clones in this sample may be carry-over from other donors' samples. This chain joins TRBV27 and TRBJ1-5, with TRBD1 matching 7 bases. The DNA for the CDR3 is TGTGCCAGCAGTCCCCTGACAGGGAACGTGCGGCAGCCCCAGCATTTT. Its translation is CASSPLTGNVRQPQHF.